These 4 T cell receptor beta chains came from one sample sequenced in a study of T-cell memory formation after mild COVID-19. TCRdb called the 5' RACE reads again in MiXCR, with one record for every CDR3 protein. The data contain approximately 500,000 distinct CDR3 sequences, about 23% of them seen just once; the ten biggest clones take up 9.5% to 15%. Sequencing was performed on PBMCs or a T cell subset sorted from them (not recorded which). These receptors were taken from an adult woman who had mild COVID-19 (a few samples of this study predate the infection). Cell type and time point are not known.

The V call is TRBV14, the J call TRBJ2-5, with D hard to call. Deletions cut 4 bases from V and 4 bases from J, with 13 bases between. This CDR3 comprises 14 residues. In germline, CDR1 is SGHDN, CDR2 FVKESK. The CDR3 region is CASSRSSFRETQYF. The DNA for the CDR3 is TGTGCCAGCAGCCGGTCAAGTTTTCGAGAGACCCAGTACTTC.

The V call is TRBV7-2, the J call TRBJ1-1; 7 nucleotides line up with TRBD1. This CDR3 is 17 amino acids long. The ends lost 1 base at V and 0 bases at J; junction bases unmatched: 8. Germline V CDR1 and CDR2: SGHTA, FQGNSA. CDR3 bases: TGTGCCAGCAGCTTAGAGGGGGCATTACACATGAACACTGAAGCTTTCTTT. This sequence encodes CASSLEGALHMNTEAFF.

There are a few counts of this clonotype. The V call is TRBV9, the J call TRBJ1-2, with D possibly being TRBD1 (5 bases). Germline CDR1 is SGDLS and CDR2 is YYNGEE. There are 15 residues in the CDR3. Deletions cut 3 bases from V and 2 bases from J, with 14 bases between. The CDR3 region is CASSAGPQVNYGYTF. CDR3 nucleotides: TGTGCCAGCAGCGCCGGTCCACAGGTGAACTATGGCTACACCTTC.

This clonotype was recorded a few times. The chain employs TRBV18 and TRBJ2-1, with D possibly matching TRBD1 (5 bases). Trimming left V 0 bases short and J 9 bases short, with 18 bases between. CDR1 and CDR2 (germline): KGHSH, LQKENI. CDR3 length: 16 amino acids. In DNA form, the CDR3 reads TGTGCCAGCTCACCACCGGCCAGGGCTTACCTCAGTGAGCAGTTCTTC. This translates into CASSPPARAYLSEQFF.